These 15 T cell receptor beta chains share one sample of origin, sequenced in a study of cytomegalovirus exposure and HLA in healthy donors. Some clones are missing from TCRdb's copy, which holds only in-frame ones; the method was immunoSEQ multiplex PCR. Of approximately 220,000 clones in the sample, approximately 80% were seen once. Source material: PBMCs. The receptors shown here come from a woman between 25 and 40 years old in good health and CMV-seropositive.

CDR3 in amino acids: CASTLFDGSYGYTF. The CDR3 DNA sequence: TGCGCCAGCACCCTATTCGACGGAAGTTATGGCTACACCTTC. The chain recombines TRBV5-1 with TRBJ1-2, with D uncertain. Germline CDR1 SGHRS, CDR2 YFSETQ. CDR3 size: 14 residues. V shed 6 bases and J shed 5 bases, with 17 bases lying between them.

This clone has more than one count but fewer than ten. This chain uses TRBV5-8 with TRBJ2-1, with unresolved D. Between the trimmed V and J ends, which lost 2 bases and 7 bases, there was a span of 1 base. This CDR3 is built from 10 residues. The V gene's germline CDR1 is SGHTS and CDR2 YDEGEE. CDR3 bases: TGTGCCAGCAGCTTTAATGAGCAGTTCTTC. Its protein product is CASSFNEQFF.

The chain recombines TRBV11-3 with TRBJ1-2, with 9 bases aligning to TRBD1. The V and J ends lost 4 bases and 1 base, in that order; junction bases with no gene match: 10. This CDR3 region has 17 residues. Per germline, CDR1 SGHNT and CDR2 YENEEA. The CDR3 region has the DNA TGTGCCAGCAGCTCCCGGGACAGGGAAAGGGATAACTATGGCTACACCTTC. Protein product: CASSSRDRERDNYGYTF.

As to this clone: This specimen includes other DNA sequences encoding the same CDR3. The rearrangement links TRBV18 to TRBJ2-7; D ambiguous. This CDR3 contains 11 residues. The V gene lost 2 bases and the J gene lost 4 bases, with 3 bases spanning the gap. Germline lookup yields CDR1 KGHSH and CDR2 LQKENI. The CDR3 sequence is CASSPAYEQYF. In DNA, the CDR3 is TGTGCCAGCTCACCAGCTTACGAGCAGTACTTC. Together with reference TRBV18 and TRBJ2-7, the CDR3 gives the full variable domain: NAGVMQNPRHLVRRRGQEARLRCSPMKGHSHVYWYRQLPEEGLKFMVYLQKENIIDESGMPKERFSAEFPKEGPSILRIQQVVRGDSAAYFCASSPAYEQYFGPGTRLTVT.

The chain carries TRBV27 and TRBJ1-5; unclear D gene. The V gene's germline CDR1 is MNHEY and CDR2 SMNVEV (reference sequence). With 5 bases removed from V and 7 bases from J, the gap between germline ends came to 12 bases. The CDR3 is made up of 13 amino acids. The CDR3 nucleotides are TGTGCCAGCAGTGACTCCGGAGGACAGCCCCAGCATTTT. Residues: CASSDSGGQPQHF.

The chain links TRBV13 to TRBJ2-7; possible D gene TRBD2, 6 bases. CDR1 and CDR2 from the germline V gene are PRHDT and FYEKMQ (reference sequence). The V gene lost 4 bases and the J gene lost 2 bases, with 18 bases spanning the gap. This CDR3 has 16 residues. The CDR3 DNA reads TGTGCCAGCAGCTCCCTCGAGGTGGGAGGCACCTACGAGCAGTACTTC. Translation: CASSSLEVGGTYEQYF.

This clone appeared a single time. The rearrangement links TRBV30 to TRBJ2-7; D is uncertain. From germline, CDR1 is GTSNPN and CDR2 SVGIG (reference sequence). Trimming removed 2 bases from V and 4 bases from J, with 12 bases in between. The CDR3 totals 13 residues. The CDR3 coding sequence is TGTGCCTGGAGTCCCGGAATCGATTACGAGCAGTACTTC. Translating gives CAWSPGIDYEQYF.

The chain recombines TRBV15 with TRBJ2-7; 8 nucleotides align to TRBD2. This CDR3 comprises 15 residues. Germline values: CDR1 LNHNV, CDR2 YYDKDF (reference sequence). The J segment lost 3 bases and the V segment lost 1 base, leaving 5 bases of the junction unmatched. This chain's CDR3 is CATSRVVSGNYEQYF. The CDR3 DNA reads TGTGCCACCAGCAGAGTGGTTAGCGGGAACTACGAGCAGTACTTC.

This clone was counted between two and nine times. This chain links TRBV29-1 with TRBJ2-1, with TRBD2 matching over 13 bases. This CDR3 is 15 amino acids long. Trimming at V came to 6 bases and at J to 6 bases, leaving 8 bases not matched to a gene. Per the germline V gene, CDR1 is SQVTM and CDR2 is ANQGSEA. This chain's CDR3 is CSVLAGGGMGNEQFF. The CDR3 DNA follows: TGCAGCGTACTAGCGGGAGGGGGAATGGGCAATGAGCAGTTCTTC.

The genes are TRBV7-3 and TRBJ1-1; the D gene is possibly TRBD1 (5 bases). Germline V gene sequence: CDR1 SGHTA, CDR2 FQGTGA. V was trimmed by 7 bases and J by 10 bases, leaving 16 bases between them. This CDR3 has 12 amino acids. The CDR3 DNA reads as TGTGCCAGCACCTCCTGGGCGAGGGGAGCTTTCTTT. Amino acids: CASTSWARGAFF.

As for this clone: This same CDR3 is encoded by further DNA sequences in the sample. Written as DNA, the CDR3 is TGTGCCAGCAGTTTATATGGCGGGAGCTCCTACAATGAGCAGTTCTTC. It encodes CASSLYGGSSYNEQFF. This chain joins TRBV27 and TRBJ2-1; 7 bases map to TRBD2. Germline CDR1 and CDR2: MNHEY and SMNVEV (reference sequence). J was trimmed by 0 bases and V by 1 base; bases with no gene match: 3. The CDR3 has 16 residues.

This sequence joins TRBV6-1 and TRBJ2-7; possibly TRBD1 or TRBD2 for D (5 bases each). Germline assignment: CDR1 MNHNS and CDR2 SASEGT. The CDR3 loop spans 13 amino acids. V shed 2 bases and J shed 5 bases, with 10 bases lying between them. The CDR3 loop reads CASSERWDDEQYF. CDR3 coding DNA: TGTGCCAGCAGTGAACGCTGGGACGACGAGCAGTACTTC.

The J gene is TRBJ1-5, the V gene TRBV19, with 9 positions matching TRBD1. The CDR3 sequence is 14 residues long. J lost 1 base, V lost 6 bases, and 1 base had no gene match. The V gene's germline CDR1 is LNHDA and CDR2 SQIVND (reference sequence). The CDR3 loop is CASRGQGSNQPQHF. The CDR3 region has the DNA TGTGCCAGTAGAGGACAGGGGAGCAATCAGCCCCAGCATTTT.

Comment on this clone: The sample carries other DNA sequences with the same CDR3. J is TRBJ2-6 and V is TRBV2; a possible D gene is TRBD1 (5 bases). The V end was cut by 2 bases, the J end by 0 bases, with 5 bases between. This CDR3 has 15 amino acids. The V gene's germline CDR1 is SNHLY and CDR2 FYNNEI. DNA for the CDR3: TGTGCCAGCAGTGAACAGGGCTCTGGGGCCAACGTCCTGACTTTC. Its translation is CASSEQGSGANVLTF. The complete variable domain, with remaining parts taken from reference TRBV2 and TRBJ2-6, reads EPEVTQTPSHQVTQMGQEVILRCVPISNHLYFYWYRQILGQKVEFLVSFYNNEISEKSEIFDDQFSVERPDGSNFTLKIRSTKLEDSAMYFCASSEQGSGANVLTFGAGSRLTVL.

Only one count was recorded for this clone. The V gene is TRBV30, the J gene TRBJ1-1; the D is unclear. CDR1 and CDR2 (germline): GTSNPN, SVGIG (reference sequence). This CDR3 contains 11 residues. V shed 0 bases and J shed 9 bases, with 8 bases lying between them. In DNA, the CDR3 is TGTGCCTGGAGTGTGTCCTATAAAGCTTTCTTT. This translates into CAWSVSYKAFF.